This T cell receptor (beta chain) stems from a study of CD8 T cells in ankylosing spondylitis. Whole-study results and caveats: Characteristic of ankylosing spondylitis blood, it appeared, was a TCR beta motif comprising eight highly homologous variants. Significant enrichment of disease-linked clones was reportedly seen in matched ankylosing spondylitis synovial fluid. Some motif variants were previously reported in reactive arthritis synovial fluid and blood.

This clonotype was found a few times. Its antigen is as yet unknown. The CDR3 is 15 amino acids. Germline CDR1 reads SQVTM; CDR2 reads ANQGSEA. J was trimmed by 5 bases and V by 3 bases; bases with no gene match: 12. Construction of TCR beta libraries was performed using quantitative 5'-RACE with molecular barcodes. TCRdb passed the 5' RACE reads through MiXCR, listing each CDR3 protein once. The table lists roughly 440,000 distinct CDR3 sequences, 17% of them singletons. Sequencing input: blood, either unsorted or a sorted T cell fraction (not recorded which). This clonotype was obtained from a male donor with ankylosing spondylitis. The rearrangement joins TRBV29-1 to TRBJ1-1; 7 bases line up with TRBD1. For the CDR3, the DNA is TGCAGCGTTGAGGGGGACAGTACCCGAAGAACTGAAGCTTTCTTT. The encoded protein is CSVEGDSTRRTEAFF.